The clone carrying this TCR beta chain was seen a handful of times. Its antigen is still unknown. The source of the sample is a study of beta chain features in type 1 diabetes. Notes on the study in general: PCR might favor shorter templates, equally in patients and controls. The study found moderately but significantly shorter TCRB CDR3s in all four CD4+ subsets of Type 1 diabetes patients.

Germline V gene lookup returns CDR1 MGHRA and CDR2 YSYEKL. J lost 5 bases, V lost 0 bases, and 9 bases had no gene match. The CDR3 runs to 18 residues. The whole isolated RNA underwent reverse transcription, so sequencing captured expressed TCRB transcripts. Assay used: immunoSEQ multiplex PCR; TCRdb lists only in-frame clones, some missing. Found here are 250,000 to 300,000 clones, roughly a quarter of them singletons; the top ten hold about 0.012%. The sequenced material came from naive CD4+ T cells from blood. The sequence derives from a woman aged 25-40 years with type 1 diabetes. The chain links TRBV4-1 to TRBJ2-2; TRBD2 agrees at 10 bases. The CDR3 here is CASSQDYLAGANTGELFF. The CDR3 DNA reads TGCGCCAGCAGCCAAGATTACCTAGCGGGAGCTAATACCGGGGAGCTGTTTTTT.